What follows are 13 T cell receptor beta chains derived from one specimen sequenced in a study. Treg sorting used a CD4+CD25+CD127-/low gate. TCRdb re-derived calls from the 5' RACE reads in MiXCR, one entry per CDR3 protein. Counted here are 9,500 to 15,000 distinct CDR3 sequences, 45% to 60% occurring once; the ten biggest clones make up around 12%. The sequenced material came from tumor-infiltrating Tregs sorted from the breast tumor. The source of these receptors is a female donor with breast cancer.

V gene TRBV4-2 combines with J gene TRBJ1-4; possibly TRBD1 for D (5 bases). The V gene lost 4 bases and the J gene lost 4 bases, with 10 bases spanning the gap. Germline CDR1 is LGHNA and CDR2 is YNFKEQ. This CDR3 contains 14 residues. The CDR3 DNA reads TGTGCCAGCAGCCCGGGACCACGTAATGAAAAACTGTTTTTT. This sequence encodes CASSPGPRNEKLFF.

The J gene is TRBJ2-3, the V gene TRBV25-1, with 7 bases aligning to TRBD1. There are 17 residues in the CDR3. Germline V CDR1 and CDR2: MGHDK, SYGVNS. V shed 2 bases and J 2 bases; nucleotides not matched to a gene: 10. In DNA form, the CDR3 reads TGTGCCAGCAGTGAACTGACCGACAGGGAAATCACAGATACGCAGTATTTT. This sequence encodes CASSELTDREITDTQYF.

A few counts support this clonotype. This rearrangement joins TRBV6-2 or TRBV6-3 to TRBJ1-1; D remains unclear. The CDR3 consists of 13 residues. CDR1 is MNHEY and CDR2 is SVGEGT in the germline V gene. V lost 5 bases, J lost 4 bases, and 11 bases lay in between. For the CDR3, the DNA is TGTGCCAGCAGTCACGGGCAGAGCACTGAAGCTTTCTTT. Translating gives CASSHGQSTEAFF.

V usage is TRBV21-1 and J usage is TRBJ1-5; the table names TRBD1, a call not compared with the DNA. TRBV21-1 is noted as a pseudogene. The CDR3 has 18 amino acids. DNA for the CDR3: TGTGCCAGCAGCAAAGATCCGACAGAGGATTGGAGCAATCAGCCCCAGCATTTT. As protein: CASSKDPTEDWSNQPQHF.

This chain connects TRBV7-9 to TRBJ1-1; D unresolved. Germline CDR1 is SEHNR and CDR2 is FQNEAQ (reference sequence). The CDR3 consists of 15 residues. Trimming removed 1 base from V and 1 base from J, with 10 bases in between. DNA of the CDR3: TGTGCCAGCAGCTTAGGGCTGACGGAGAACACTGAAGCTTTCTTT. This encodes CASSLGLTENTEAFF.

The chain combines TRBV20-1 with TRBJ1-1, with D unclear. CDR3 length: 13 amino acids. Trimming shortened V by 0 bases and J by 6 bases, and 11 bases separated the two germline ends. From germline, CDR1 is DFQATT and CDR2 SNEGSKA (reference sequence). Here the CDR3 reads CSARDVTRPEAFF. The CDR3 DNA reads as TGCAGTGCTAGAGATGTCACGAGACCTGAAGCTTTCTTT.

The J gene is TRBJ1-2, the V gene TRBV12-3 or TRBV12-4; 8 nucleotides match TRBD1. There are 14 residues in the CDR3. V lost 2 bases and J lost 8; bases outside the gene matches: 7. This CDR3 is CASSLLPDRGGYTF. The CDR3 region has the DNA TGTGCCAGCAGTTTATTGCCCGACAGGGGCGGCTACACCTTC.

The chain carries TRBV5-1 and TRBJ2-5, with a weak D call TRBD1 (7 bases). The CDR3 consists of 15 residues. The germline V and J ends were trimmed by 2 bases and 4 bases, with 15 bases remaining between them. Germline V gene sequence: CDR1 SGHRS, CDR2 YFSETQ. The CDR3 here is CASSFGLQGIETQYF. For the CDR3, the DNA is TGCGCCAGCAGCTTTGGACTACAGGGGATAGAGACCCAGTACTTC.

This sequence joins TRBV7-2 and TRBJ2-1; 12 bases line up with TRBD2. This CDR3 is 13 amino acids long. Per germline, CDR1 SGHTA and CDR2 FQGNSA. The V gene end was trimmed by 5 bases and the J gene end by 16 bases; junction bases not matched to a gene: 9. The CDR3: CASSTWTSGKGFF. Here the CDR3 DNA reads TGTGCCAGCAGCACCTGGACTAGCGGGAAAGGTTTCTTC.

The V and J genes are TRBV6-5 and TRBJ1-1; no reliable D call. Trimming stripped 3 bases from V and 1 base from J, with 21 bases between. Germline CDR1 and CDR2: MNHEY and SVGAGI. This CDR3 has 18 amino acids. In nucleotides, the CDR3 is TGTGCCAGCAGTTATAAGGCGTCGGGGAGGCTTAAGAACACTGAAGCTTTCTTT. Amino acid sequence: CASSYKASGRLKNTEAFF.

This clonotype appeared a single time. The chain carries TRBV5-1 and TRBJ2-5; D gene unclear. The germline V and J ends were trimmed by 5 bases and 0 bases, with 11 bases remaining between them. In germline, CDR1 is SGHRS, CDR2 YFSETQ. CDR3 size: 14 residues. CDR3 region: CASSNFGYQETQYF. The CDR3 nucleotides are TGCGCCAGCAGTAATTTCGGGTACCAAGAGACCCAGTACTTC.

V is TRBV3-1 and J is TRBJ1-3, with TRBD1 as a possible D gene (6 bases). This CDR3 has 15 residues. The V and J ends lost 4 bases and 0 bases respectively, with 10 bases between them. Germline-derived CDR1 and CDR2 are LGHDT and YNNKEL (reference sequence). CDR3 in amino acids: CASSRDRSSGNTIYF. Written as DNA, the CDR3 is TGTGCCAGCAGCCGAGACAGGAGCTCTGGAAACACCATATATTTT. Together with reference TRBV3-1 and TRBJ1-3, the CDR3 gives the full variable domain: DTAVSQTPKYLVTQMGNDKSIKCEQNLGHDTMYWYKQDSKKFLKIMFSYNNKELIINETVPNRFSPKSPDKAHLNLHINSLELGDSAVYFCASSRDRSSGNTIYFGEGSWLTVV.

The rearrangement joins TRBV12-3 or TRBV12-4 to TRBJ2-1; D remains ambiguous. The CDR3 length is 14 residues. Trimming took 2 bases from V and 9 from J, leaving 14 bases between them. The CDR3 here is CASSLLAAYGEQFF. The CDR3 region has the DNA TGTGCCAGCAGTTTATTAGCCGCCTACGGTGAGCAGTTCTTC.